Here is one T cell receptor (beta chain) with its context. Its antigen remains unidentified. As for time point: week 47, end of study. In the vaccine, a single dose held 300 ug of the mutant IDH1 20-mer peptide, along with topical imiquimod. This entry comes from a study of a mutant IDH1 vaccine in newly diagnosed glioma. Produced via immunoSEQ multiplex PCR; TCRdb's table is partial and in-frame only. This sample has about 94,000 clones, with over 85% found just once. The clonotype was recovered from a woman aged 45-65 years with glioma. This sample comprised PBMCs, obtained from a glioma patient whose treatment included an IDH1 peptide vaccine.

CDR3 sequence: CASSLNPSRANEQFF. The DNA of the CDR3 is TGTGCCAGCAGCCTCAACCCCTCCCGGGCCAATGAGCAGTTCTTC. The chain recombines TRBV5-6 with TRBJ2-1; D is unclear. Germline CDR1 and CDR2: SGHDT and YYEEEE. The CDR3 runs to 15 residues. The V end lost 4 bases, the J end lost 6 bases, and 17 bases lay between the germline ends.